This TCR beta chain was recovered during a study of blood T cell repertoires in COVID-19. Study details: The origin of the acute and convalescent COVID-19 samples was the United States, Italy and Spain. T cells, B-cell-depleted T cells, or PBMCs provided the cDNA or gDNA that served as material.

Authors' analysis steps: Reference gene primers were amplified, and this amplification served to estimate nucleated cell counts. The assay was immunoSEQ multiplex PCR, and TCRdb's table has in-frame clones only and misses some. For V, J and clone size, that table is used; D and trimming come from the DNA. Among around 230,000 clones, about 85% were seen once, and the ten largest hold roughly 7.9%. The CDR3 has 14 residues. The V and J ends lost 3 bases and 0 bases respectively, with 8 bases between them. Germline V gives CDR1 SEHNR, CDR2 FQNEAQ (reference sequence). The source of this sequence is a woman of 80 years or more with acute or convalescent COVID-19. The sequenced sample was peripheral blood. The rearrangement joins TRBV7-9 to TRBJ1-1; D unresolved. CDR3 in amino acids: CASSFGELNTEAFF. CDR3 DNA: TGTGCCAGCAGCTTCGGGGAGCTGAACACTGAAGCTTTCTTT.